This T cell receptor (beta chain) was retrieved from a study of T cell responses to AZD1222 COVID-19 vaccine. Study-wide context: Researchers grouped second doses given at about 4 or about 12 weeks into one pool. Study results and limitations: Spike was spanned by vaccine-associated CD4 TCRs, with dominance at 160-218 and 743-854.

The CDR3 runs to 17 residues. V was clipped by 2 bases and J by 2 bases, with 18 bases between them. Germline lookup yields CDR1 SGHVS and CDR2 FQNEAQ. Produced via immunoSEQ multiplex PCR; TCRdb's table is partial and in-frame only. The repertoire holds 90,000 to 150,000 clones, with around 85% as singletons. Notes on this clone: What it binds is not known.

This sample comprised peripheral blood, obtained on day 0 of AZD1222 vaccination. The rearrangement links TRBV7-8 to TRBJ1-1, with D maybe TRBD1 (5 bases). The clonotype comes from an adult in good health. The CDR3 nucleotides are TGTGCCAGCAGCTTAAGGGGAGACAAACGGGGCAACACTGAAGCTTTCTTT. Translation gives CASSLRGDKRGNTEAFF.